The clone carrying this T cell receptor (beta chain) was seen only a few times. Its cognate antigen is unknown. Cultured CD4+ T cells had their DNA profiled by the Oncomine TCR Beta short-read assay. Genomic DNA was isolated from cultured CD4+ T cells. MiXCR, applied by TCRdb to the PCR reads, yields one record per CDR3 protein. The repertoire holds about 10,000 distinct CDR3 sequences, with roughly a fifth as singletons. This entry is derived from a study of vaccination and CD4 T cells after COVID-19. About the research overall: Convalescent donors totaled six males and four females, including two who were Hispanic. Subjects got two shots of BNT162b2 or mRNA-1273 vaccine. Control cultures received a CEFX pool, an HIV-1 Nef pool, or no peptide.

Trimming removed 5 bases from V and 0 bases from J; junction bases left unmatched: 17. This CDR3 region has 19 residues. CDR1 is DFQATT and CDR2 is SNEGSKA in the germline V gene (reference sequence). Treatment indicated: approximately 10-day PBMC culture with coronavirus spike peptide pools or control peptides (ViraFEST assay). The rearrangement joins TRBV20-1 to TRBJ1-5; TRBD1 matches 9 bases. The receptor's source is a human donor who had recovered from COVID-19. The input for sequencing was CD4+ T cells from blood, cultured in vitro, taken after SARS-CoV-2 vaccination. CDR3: CSARDRTGAKVSSNQPQHF. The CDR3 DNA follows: TGCAGTGCTCGCGACCGGACAGGGGCAAAAGTTAGTAGCAATCAGCCCCAGCATTTT.